These 25 T cell receptor beta chains came from one sample sequenced in a study of OX40 agonist ivuxolimab in advanced cancers. The method was immunoSEQ multiplex PCR; TCRdb's version includes in-frame clones alone and lacks a portion of them. The sample lists over 150,000 clones; around 94% were seen once. Sequences were derived from CD4+ or CD8+ T cells sorted from blood, sampled in a trial of the OX40 agonist ivuxolimab. The receptors here all came from an adult with an advanced solid tumor such as melanoma, head and neck, liver or kidney cancer.

This sequence joins TRBV6-1 and TRBJ1-3; D possibly corresponds to TRBD1 (5 bases). V was shortened by 3 bases and J by 2 bases, with 14 bases between the two germline ends. This CDR3 comprises 16 residues. Germline CDR1 reads MNHNS; CDR2 reads SASEGT. The DNA for the CDR3 is TGTGCCAGCAGTGATGGCAGGGTCCGTACTGGAAACACCATATATTTT. Its protein is CASSDGRVRTGNTIYF.

CDR3 in amino acids: CASSFTGEQFF. The CDR3 nucleotides are TGTGCCAGCAGCTTTACAGGGGAGCAGTTCTTC. The rearrangement joins TRBV7-9 to TRBJ2-1; weak D call: TRBD1 (6 bases). This CDR3 has 11 amino acids. V was shortened by 3 bases and J by 10 bases, with 7 bases between the two germline ends. Germline V lookup: CDR1 SEHNR, CDR2 FQNEAQ (reference sequence).

V usage is TRBV7-9 and J usage is TRBJ1-5, with TRBD1 matching 9 bases. CDR1 and CDR2 from the germline V gene are SEHNR and FQNEAQ (reference sequence). J lost 6 bases, V lost 6 bases, and 6 bases had no gene match. The CDR3 runs to 14 residues. CDR3 nucleotides: TGTGCCAGCAGTTCCGGGACAGGGAGTCAGCCCCAGCATTTT. This sequence encodes CASSSGTGSQPQHF.

The V call is TRBV7-2, the J call TRBJ2-7; 13 bases agree with TRBD2. CDR1 is SGHTA, CDR2 FQGNSA, per germline. V lost 4 bases to trimming and J lost 6 bases; unmatched junction nucleotides: 6. CDR3 length equals 15 residues. The CDR3 DNA reads as TGTGCCAGCAGCTATTCAGGACTAGCGGGGGCCGAGCAGTACTTC. It translates to CASSYSGLAGAEQYF. Full variable domain (remainder filled in from reference TRBV7-2 and TRBJ2-7): GAGVSQSPSNKVTEKGKDVELRCDPISGHTALYWYRQSLGQGLEFLIYFQGNSAPDKSGLPSDRFSAERTGGSVSTLTIQRTQQEDSAVYLCASSYSGLAGAEQYFGPGTRLTVT.

The chain employs TRBV18 and TRBJ1-2, with 9 bases identical to TRBD1. Per the germline V gene, CDR1 is KGHSH and CDR2 is LQKENI. The CDR3 loop spans 20 amino acids. Losses at the gene ends were 4 bases for V and 7 bases for J; bases not matched to a gene: 25. CDR3 nucleotides: TGTGCCAGCTCACGAGTGATGCAAACCGGGACAGGGCCATTATGGAGTGGCTACACCTTC. Its protein is CASSRVMQTGTGPLWSGYTF.

The rearrangement uses TRBV7-3 and TRBJ1-2; 8 bases align to TRBD1. After removal of 4 bases from V and 8 bases from J, the junction contained 6 bases not matched to a gene. CDR1 and CDR2 from the germline V gene are SGHTA and FQGTGA. The CDR3 length is 13 residues. This CDR3 reads CASSSSTGGGYTF. CDR3 coding DNA: TGTGCCAGCAGCTCGAGTACAGGGGGAGGCTACACCTTC. The full variable domain, with the rest looked up from reference TRBV7-3 and TRBJ1-2, is GAGVSQTPSNKVTEKGKYVELRCDPISGHTALYWYRQSLGQGPEFLIYFQGTGAADDSGLPNDRFFAVRPEGSVSTLKIQRTERGDSAVYLCASSSSTGGGYTFGSGTRLTVV.

The V gene is TRBV4-2, the J gene TRBJ2-5; D remains ambiguous. This CDR3 has 13 amino acids. The V gene's germline CDR1 is LGHNA and CDR2 YNFKEQ. V was clipped by 4 bases and J by 4 bases, with 10 bases between them. CDR3 coding DNA: TGTGCCAGCAGCCGAGACCGCTCAGAGACCCAGTACTTC. The encoded protein is CASSRDRSETQYF.

CDR3 amino acids: CASSLGGIRVETQYF. Here the CDR3 DNA reads TGTGCCAGCAGCTTGGGCGGGATAAGGGTAGAGACCCAGTACTTC. The V and J genes are TRBV5-5 and TRBJ2-5; maybe TRBD2 (6 bases). Trimming pared 0 bases from V and 4 bases from J, leaving 13 bases between. The CDR3 is made up of 15 amino acids. Per the germline V gene, CDR1 is SGHKS and CDR2 is YYEKEE (reference sequence).

This sequence joins TRBV4-3 and TRBJ2-1, with D uncertain. Trimming cost V 4 bases and J 0 bases, with 13 bases left between them. The CDR3 sequence is 16 residues long. Germline V gene sequence: CDR1 LGHNA, CDR2 YSLEER. CDR3 nucleotide sequence: TGCGCCAGCAGCCCAGCAAGGCAGAGCTCCTACAATGAGCAGTTCTTC. It yields the protein CASSPARQSSYNEQFF.

This chain uses TRBV7-2 with TRBJ1-3, with 7 nucleotides matching TRBD1. CDR1 SGHTA and CDR2 FQGNSA come from the germline V gene. The CDR3 spans 15 residues. After removal of 5 bases from V and 5 bases from J, the junction contained 9 bases not matched to a gene. The CDR3 protein is CASSPRGGGRNTIYF. CDR3 coding DNA: TGTGCCAGCAGCCCCAGGGGGGGTGGTCGAAACACCATATATTTT.

V gene TRBV7-9 combines with J gene TRBJ2-5, with D tentatively TRBD2 (6 bases). V dropped 4 bases and J dropped 6 bases, with 15 bases sitting between them. The CDR3 is made up of 14 amino acids. Germline lookup yields CDR1 SEHNR and CDR2 FQNEAQ (reference sequence). CDR3 nucleotide sequence: TGTGCCAGCAGCTGGGGACTGCTTGAGAAGACCCAGTACTTC. Protein: CASSWGLLEKTQYF.

As DNA, the CDR3 is TGTGCCAGCAGCTTGGCTAGCGGGAGAGGGGATGAGCAGTTCTTC. Amino acids: CASSLASGRGDEQFF. The genes are TRBV5-4 and TRBJ2-1; 10 bases fit TRBD2. The CDR3 has 15 residues. J was trimmed by 8 bases and V by 0 bases; bases with no gene match: 5. CDR1 is SGHNT and CDR2 is YYREEE in the germline V gene (reference sequence).

The gene calls are TRBV11-2 and TRBJ2-5; D unclear. Germline CDR1 and CDR2: SGHAT and FQNNGV. The germline V and J ends were trimmed by 0 bases and 2 bases, with 1 base remaining between them. The CDR3 spans 12 residues. CDR3 sequence (DNA): TGTGCCAGCAGCTTAGAGCAAGAGACCCAGTACTTC. Its protein is CASSLEQETQYF.

This clone was seen only once. The V and J genes are TRBV25-1 and TRBJ1-5; no definite D call. V was pared by 4 bases and J by 4 bases, with 14 bases between. This CDR3 region has 15 residues. CDR1 and CDR2 (germline): MGHDK, SYGVNS. Here the CDR3 reads CASSGPVRANQPQHF. Here the CDR3 DNA reads TGTGCCAGCAGTGGACCTGTAAGGGCTAATCAGCCCCAGCATTTT.

This rearrangement joins TRBV15 to TRBJ1-1; TRBD1 aligns across 7 bases. Germline lookup yields CDR1 LNHNV and CDR2 YYDKDF (reference sequence). The CDR3 is 15 amino acids. Germline trimming cut 0 bases from V and 0 bases from J; bases unmatched to any gene: 1. The CDR3 loop reads CATSREQGMNTEAFF. The CDR3 bases are TGTGCCACCAGCAGAGAACAGGGGATGAACACTGAAGCTTTCTTT.

This chain joins TRBV7-2 and TRBJ1-2; TRBD1 is a possible D gene (5 bases). The ends were cut back, 4 bases at V and 4 bases at J, with 25 bases in the middle. CDR3 length equals 18 residues. Germline CDR1 and CDR2: SGHTA and FQGNSA. The CDR3 sequence: CASSSRRGTGQGSYGYTF. DNA of the CDR3: TGTGCCAGCAGCTCTAGGCGTGGCACTGGCCAGGGCAGCTATGGCTACACCTTC.

The chain uses TRBV7-8 and TRBJ2-7, with D tentatively TRBD1 (6 bases). The CDR3 is 14 amino acids. V shed 2 bases and J shed 5 bases, with 13 bases lying between them. Germline-derived CDR1 and CDR2 are SGHVS and FQNEAQ. CDR3: CASSLQGRAHEQYF. The CDR3 DNA is TGTGCCAGCAGCTTACAGGGGAGAGCACACGAGCAGTACTTC.

The V gene is TRBV4-2, the J gene TRBJ2-5, with D unclear. V was cut by 6 bases and J by 5 bases, with 25 bases left in between. In germline, CDR1 is LGHNA, CDR2 YNFKEQ. The CDR3 spans 17 residues. The CDR3 coding sequence is TGTGCCAGCAGTGATGCTACACGGATCAACGTCGACGAGACCCAGTACTTC. It translates to CASSDATRINVDETQYF.

The chain couples TRBV15 to TRBJ1-2; the D is unclear. CDR3 length: 14 residues. Germline CDR1 is LNHNV and CDR2 is YYDKDF (reference sequence). The germline V and J ends were trimmed by 3 bases and 2 bases, with 10 bases remaining between them. CDR3 DNA: TGTGCCACCAGCAGTTCCCCTAACAACTATGGCTACACCTTC. It yields the protein CATSSSPNNYGYTF.

The chain has TRBV5-1 and TRBJ1-3, with no clear D. From germline, CDR1 is SGHRS and CDR2 YFSETQ. Trimming pared 0 bases from V and 0 bases from J, leaving 10 bases between. CDR3 length: 16 amino acids. This CDR3 reads CASSLAAQPSGNTIYF. The CDR3 nucleotides are TGCGCCAGCAGCTTGGCCGCCCAGCCCTCTGGAAACACCATATATTTT.

V gene TRBV19 combines with J gene TRBJ2-1; TRBD2 aligns across 7 bases. The CDR3 length is 16 residues. V gave up 1 base and J gave up 0 bases; unmatched junction bases: 3. Germline V gene data show CDR1 as LNHDA and CDR2 as SQIVND (reference sequence). In DNA form, the CDR3 reads TGTGCCAGTAGTATAGTGGCTAGCGGCTCCTACAATGAGCAGTTCTTC. Residues: CASSIVASGSYNEQFF.

The V call is TRBV6-1, the J call TRBJ1-6; 7 bases match TRBD1. This CDR3 has 14 amino acids. The germline CDR1 and CDR2 sequences are MNHNS and SASEGT. With V trimmed by 6 bases and J by 7 bases, 6 bases remained unmatched. CDR3 bases: TGTGCCAGCAGCCTTACAGGGGAGAATTCACCCCTCCACTTT. Translated, it gives CASSLTGENSPLHF.

The rearrangement uses TRBV15 and TRBJ1-2; perhaps TRBD1 as D (6 bases). V dropped 3 bases and J dropped 6 bases, with 17 bases sitting between them. CDR1 and CDR2 from the germline V gene are LNHNV and YYDKDF (reference sequence). This CDR3 has 15 residues. The CDR3 nucleotides are TGTGCCACCAGCAGTGCAGGGGCAGCCCCGAATGGCTACACCTTC. Encoded protein: CATSSAGAAPNGYTF.

The chain is built from TRBV30 and TRBJ2-6; D unresolved. The germline V and J ends were trimmed by 5 bases and 2 bases, with 4 bases remaining between them. CDR3 length equals 12 residues. Looked up from germline, CDR1 is GTSNPN and CDR2 is SVGIG (reference sequence). Here the CDR3 DNA reads TGTGCCTGGGGGACTGGGGCCAACGTCCTGACTTTC. Translating it yields CAWGTGANVLTF.

This clone is a singleton in its sample. This rearrangement joins TRBV11-2 to TRBJ2-3; D possibly corresponds to TRBD2 (6 bases). V lost 5 bases and J 7 bases, leaving 13 bases between the germline ends. Germline-derived CDR1 and CDR2 are SGHAT and FQNNGV. This CDR3 contains 13 residues. CDR3 coding DNA: TGTGCCAGCAGCCCCTCGGGGAGGTATACGCAGTATTTT. This gives the protein CASSPSGRYTQYF.